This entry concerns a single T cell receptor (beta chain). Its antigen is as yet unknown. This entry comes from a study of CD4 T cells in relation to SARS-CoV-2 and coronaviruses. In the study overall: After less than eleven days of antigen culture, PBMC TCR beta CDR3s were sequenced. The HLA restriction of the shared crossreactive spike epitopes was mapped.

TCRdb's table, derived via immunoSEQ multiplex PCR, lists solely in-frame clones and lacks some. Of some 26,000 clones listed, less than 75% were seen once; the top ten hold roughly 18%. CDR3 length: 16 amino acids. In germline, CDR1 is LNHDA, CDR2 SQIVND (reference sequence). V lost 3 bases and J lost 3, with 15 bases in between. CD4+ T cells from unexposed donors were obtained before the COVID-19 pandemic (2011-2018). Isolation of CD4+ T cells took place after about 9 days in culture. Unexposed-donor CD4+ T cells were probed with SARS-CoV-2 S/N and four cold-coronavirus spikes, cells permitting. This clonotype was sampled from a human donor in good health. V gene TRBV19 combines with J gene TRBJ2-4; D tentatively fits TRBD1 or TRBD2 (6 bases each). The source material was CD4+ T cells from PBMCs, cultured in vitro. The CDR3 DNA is TGTGCCAGTAGTATTGTTTTCGAGGGGGGCAAAAACATTCAGTACTTC. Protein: CASSIVFEGGKNIQYF.